The clone carrying this T cell receptor (beta chain) has at least ten counts. The antigen remains unidentified. The V gene's germline CDR1 is SGHTA and CDR2 FQGNSA. The CDR3 has 13 amino acids. The V gene lost 5 bases and the J gene lost 3 bases, with 8 bases spanning the gap. This entry belongs to a study of beta chain features in type 1 diabetes. Overall study: In age, gender and cell yields, patients were similar to healthy donors.

Isolated RNA was reverse transcribed in full, so expressed TCRB transcripts were sequenced. Clones were sequenced by immunoSEQ multiplex PCR, and TCRdb holds only the in-frame ones, with some missing. This table has under 250,000 clones, 11% appearing once. Broader study findings: The influence of HLA type on TCRB rearrangement stayed undetermined. A potential PCR bias toward shorter templates would be equal in patient and control samples.

The chain carries TRBV7-2 and TRBJ2-4; D is unresolved. Sequencing was performed on central memory CD4+ T cells from blood. The receptor's source is a man aged 18 to 35 in good health. CDR3 DNA sequence: TGTGCCAGCAGCCCTCGTGGCAAAAACATTCAGTACTTC. Translation: CASSPRGKNIQYF.